Included here is one T cell receptor beta chain sequence, with context. Its antigen is not yet known. One base away lies a much larger clone, so this may be a sequencing read error. Using a constant-region primer and ProtoScript II reverse transcriptase, TCRbeta-specific cDNA was reverse-transcribed from 450 to 650 ng total RNA. Construction of the TCRbeta libraries relied on three nested rounds of multiplex PCR, following a slightly modified ARM-PCR procedure. The first two PCR rounds used multiplex TRBV1-TRBV30 forward primers with a Cbeta reverse primer, each for about 10 cycles. Sample barcodes and Illumina adapters were added in a final 25-cycle PCR with Deep VentR polymerase. Before sequencing, amplicons of 200-500 bp were gel-purified using a QIAquick gel extraction kit. The TCRbeta amplicons were sequenced with 250-bp paired-end reads on an Illumina HiSeq 2500. From the authors' description of their analysis: Trimmomatic v0.33 was used to quality-trim the reads, and FLASH v1.2.11 was used to merge paired reads so that full CDR3 sequences could be recovered. V, D and J germline segments were assigned to the rearranged TCRbeta sequences using MiGEC v1.2.1b. Clonotype statistics and Shannon-Wiener diversity indices were computed with VDJtools v1.0.0. Except for diversity analysis, only the 250 most abundant clonotypes of each sample were used in subsequent analyses to reduce sampling bias. Clones were called with MiXCR by TCRdb after fastp trimmed the public reads at Q25, and only in-frame beta chains were retained. Entries are consolidated by CDR3 protein sequence, retaining the most common genes and DNA. TCRdb, rather than the study authors, made the V and J calls. This sample is represented by under 200,000 distinct CDR3 sequences; about 61% of them were singletons. In total, the top ten clones hold roughly 7% of the sample.

RNA from unsorted whole blood was extracted with TRIzol reagent, and germline DNA was obtained with the DNeasy Blood & Tissue kit. At the time of sampling, the patients had chronic HBV infection and had not received any treatment. Before surgery, roughly 4 milliliters of peripheral blood were drawn into K2EDTA tubes. The CDR1 and CDR2 encoded by the germline V gene are MGHRA and YSYEKL. Inclusive of the bounding cysteine and phenylalanine, the CDR3 is 15 residues long. Only the CDR3 portion is preserved as DNA: 45 bases, with reading frame beginning at the first base. The data were obtained in a study of tumor-infiltrating lymphocytes in primary liver carcinoma (dated by TCRdb to between 2016 and 2019). The study in broad terms: Between late 2015 and March 2016, about five patients in China with histopathologically diagnosed primary liver carcinoma had their tumors surgically resected. Of the five patients, three men and two women aged 30 to 69 years, four had hepatocellular carcinoma and one had combined HCC and intrahepatic cholangiocarcinoma. The tumors of the five patients were staged as T1-T3 N0M0, with maximum diameters ranging from roughly 4 to 10 cm. Roughly 3.5 to 7.13 million productive TCRbeta reads were obtained per sample, and no significant difference in read depth was found between tissue types. TCRbeta repertoire sequencing, expression microarrays and whole-exome sequencing were combined in the study across five regions of each liver tumor, with adjacent normal tissue and blood also included. A total of roughly 35 specimens from 5 patients went through TCRbeta repertoire sequencing, namely 25 tumor regions, 5 adjacent noncancerous liver tissues and 5 peripheral blood samples. Reproducibility between technical replicate repertoires was high, with correlation coefficients above 0.95 and mean shared-clone rates about 0.9. General conclusions and limits of the study: Because sequencing covered only the TCR beta chain and unpaired alpha chains were not captured, true repertoire diversity is likely underestimated. With just 4 or 5 patients in the study, the authors point out that the findings should be validated in a larger study. Bulk unsorted samples precluded comparing CD4+ and CD8+ T cell repertoires. The top 250 clones accounted for a significantly greater share of the repertoire in tumors than in blood (p = 0.039). Repertoire overlap was found to be higher between tumor regions (mean approximately 36%) than between tumor-adjacent (approximately 17%) or tumor-blood (14%) pairs, consistent with antigen-driven expansion.

This sequence originates from a woman aged 55-70 years with primary liver carcinoma and hepatitis B virus infection. Sequenced sample: peripheral blood. The chain is encoded by TRBV4-1 joined to TRBJ1-6, with the D gene uncertain. The DNA sequence reads TGCGCCAGCATCCAAGATGGTGGGGTTAATTCACCCCTCCACTTT. Translated, this is CASIQDGGVNSPLHF.